These 14 T cell receptor beta chains came from one sample sequenced in a study of T cell responses to AZD1222 COVID-19 vaccine. Some clones are missing from TCRdb's copy, which holds only in-frame ones; the method was immunoSEQ multiplex PCR. The table lists around 170,000 clones, roughly 90% of them singletons, with roughly 0.99% in the top ten. Sample: peripheral blood, taken on day 0 of AZD1222 vaccination. All receptors come from an adult in good health.

The rearrangement joins TRBV5-1 to TRBJ1-6, with D unclear. Trimming removed 0 bases from V and 8 bases from J, with 12 bases in between. The CDR3 length is 15 residues. Germline values: CDR1 SGHRS, CDR2 YFSETQ. CDR3 bases: TGCGCCAGCAGCTTGGCCGGGGTTCAATATTCACCCCTCCACTTT. As protein: CASSLAGVQYSPLHF.

This rearrangement joins TRBV4-3 to TRBJ1-1; D possibly corresponds to TRBD1 (5 bases). Trimming took 1 base from V and 4 from J, leaving 10 bases between them. The CDR3 is 14 residues long. Per germline, CDR1 LGHNA and CDR2 YSLEER. The CDR3 coding sequence is TGCGCCAGCAGCCAAGGAGAGGGGCCCACTGAAGCTTTCTTT. As protein: CASSQGEGPTEAFF.

The chain couples TRBV12-3 or TRBV12-4 to TRBJ2-7; D possibly corresponds to TRBD1 (6 bases). V lost 6 bases to trimming and J lost 5 bases, with 14 bases between them. CDR3 size: 13 residues. The CDR3 protein is CASRVSGEDEQYF. The CDR3 DNA reads TGTGCCAGCAGGGTATCAGGGGAAGACGAGCAGTACTTC.

The chain couples TRBV7-2 to TRBJ2-7, with D possibly called TRBD1 or TRBD2 (6 bases each). This CDR3 has 16 residues. Germline V gene sequence: CDR1 SGHTA, CDR2 FQGNSA. V shed 1 base and J shed 2 bases, with 15 bases lying between them. The CDR3 sequence: CASSLDSQGTAYEQYF. The CDR3 DNA is TGTGCCAGCAGCTTAGATAGTCAGGGGACTGCCTACGAGCAGTACTTC.

The CDR3 DNA reads as TGTGCCAGTGCGGGGGCGAGTGTCACCGGGGAGCTGTTTTTT. Protein: CASAGASVTGELFF. The chain couples TRBV19 to TRBJ2-2; D is possibly TRBD2 (7 bases). V dropped 8 bases and J dropped 4 bases, with 14 bases sitting between them. Germline V lookup: CDR1 LNHDA, CDR2 SQIVND (reference sequence). The CDR3 runs to 14 residues.

The chain couples TRBV28 to TRBJ1-1, with D unresolved. V was cut by 2 bases and J by 3 bases, with 4 bases left in between. Germline loops: CDR1 MDHEN, CDR2 SYDVKM. The CDR3 covers 12 residues. CDR3 DNA sequence: TGTGCCAGCAGTTTAATTGACACTGAAGCTTTCTTT. Translating gives CASSLIDTEAFF. The whole variable domain, filled in from reference TRBV28 and TRBJ1-1, reads DVKVTQSSRYLVKRTGEKVFLECVQDMDHENMFWYRQDPGLGLRLIYFSYDVKMKEKGDIPEGYSVSREKKERFSLILESASTNQTSMYLCASSLIDTEAFFGQGTRLTVV.

The chain couples TRBV27 to TRBJ2-7, with 8 bases aligning to TRBD1. V lost 4 bases, J lost 2 bases, and 10 bases stayed unmatched. This CDR3 contains 16 residues. Per germline, CDR1 MNHEY and CDR2 SMNVEV (reference sequence). The CDR3 protein is CASSWGTGGGTYEQYF. The CDR3 DNA reads TGTGCCAGCAGTTGGGGGACAGGAGGGGGGACCTACGAGCAGTACTTC.

The chain carries TRBV24-1 and TRBJ2-7; a possible D gene is TRBD1 (5 bases). CDR3 length equals 14 residues. V gave up 3 bases and J gave up 3 bases, with 11 bases separating them. The germline V gene has CDR1 KGHDR and CDR2 SFDVKD. DNA for the CDR3: TGTGCCACCAGTGATACAGGTATTGACTACGAGCAGTACTTC. Protein sequence: CATSDTGIDYEQYF.

Turning to this clone: The junction departs from germline at one end; a sequencing error may be responsible. The chain recombines TRBV7-7 with TRBJ1-2, with D possibly matching TRBD1 (6 bases). The CDR3 extends over 14 amino acids. CDR1 is SSHAT and CDR2 is FNYEAQ in the germline V gene (reference sequence). CDR3 DNA: TGTGCTAGCAGCTTTCCGGCAGGGGCTCGGGGCTACACCTTC. Translated: CASSFPAGARGYTF.

V is TRBV6-6 and J is TRBJ2-1; TRBD2 is a possible D gene (6 bases). CDR1 MNHNY and CDR2 SVGAGI come from the germline V gene (reference sequence). This CDR3 is built from 14 residues. The ends were cut back, 2 bases at V and 8 bases at J, with 13 bases in the middle. The chain's CDR3 is CASSYGPSGDEQFF. DNA of the CDR3: TGTGCCAGCAGTTACGGACCTTCGGGGGATGAGCAGTTCTTC.

The chain has TRBV6-2 or TRBV6-3 and TRBJ2-3; D not resolved. The germline CDR1 and CDR2 sequences are MNHEY and SVGEGT. This CDR3 is built from 15 residues. Trimming cost V 6 bases and J 1 base, with 14 bases left between them. CDR3 sequence (DNA): TGTGCCAGCAGCCTACTCCGACCCGGCACAGATACGCAGTATTTT. Translating gives CASSLLRPGTDTQYF.

J is TRBJ2-7 and V is TRBV28; maybe TRBD2 (6 bases). Germline V CDR1 and CDR2: MDHEN, SYDVKM. This CDR3 is 16 amino acids long. The ends were cut back, 3 bases at V and 4 bases at J, with 19 bases in the middle. The CDR3 here is CASSFTTGGLSYEQYF. The CDR3 nucleotides are TGTGCCAGCAGTTTTACGACCGGGGGTCTCTCGTACGAGCAGTACTTC.

This clone appeared once. The chain recombines TRBV28 with TRBJ2-6; 13 bases fit TRBD2. Germline values: CDR1 MDHEN, CDR2 SYDVKM. The V and J ends lost 3 bases and 3 bases, in that order; junction bases with no gene match: 8. This CDR3 contains 19 residues. CDR3 nucleotide sequence: TGTGCCAGCAGTTTTCCCGGACTAGCGGGAGCACATGGGGCCAACGTCCTGACTTTC. Translation: CASSFPGLAGAHGANVLTF.

The chain uses TRBV28 and TRBJ1-2; the D is unclear. The V and J ends lost 6 bases and 2 bases respectively, with 16 bases between them. There are 15 residues in the CDR3. Germline V CDR1 and CDR2: MDHEN, SYDVKM. The CDR3 coding sequence is TGTGCCAGCAGCCCACGATCGGGCAGGAACTATGGCTACACCTTC. Protein product: CASSPRSGRNYGYTF.